This TCR beta chain was observed in a study of identifying expanded T cells in peripheral blood. Study observations and caveats: Over around two and four weeks, about 15 and 18 clones changed, versus roughly 1.1 between replicates.

On this clone: Its antigen is still unknown.

V was trimmed by 0 bases and J by 0 bases, leaving 15 bases between them. The CDR3 runs 18 residues. CDR1 MNHNS and CDR2 SASEGT come from the germline V gene. Only in-frame clones appear in the TCRdb table, and some are missing; sequencing was by immunoSEQ multiplex PCR. The sample holds some 100,000 clones, 88% seen once. Healthy donors had no documented immune events, such as infections, while sampled. The sample consisted of blood. The rearrangement joins TRBV6-1 to TRBJ2-1, with a weak D call TRBD2 (5 bases). The sequence came from a person between 18 and 75 years old in good health. The CDR3 loop is CASSEALGLKSSYNEQFF. Here the CDR3 DNA reads TGTGCCAGCAGTGAAGCGCTAGGACTCAAGAGCTCCTACAATGAGCAGTTCTTC.